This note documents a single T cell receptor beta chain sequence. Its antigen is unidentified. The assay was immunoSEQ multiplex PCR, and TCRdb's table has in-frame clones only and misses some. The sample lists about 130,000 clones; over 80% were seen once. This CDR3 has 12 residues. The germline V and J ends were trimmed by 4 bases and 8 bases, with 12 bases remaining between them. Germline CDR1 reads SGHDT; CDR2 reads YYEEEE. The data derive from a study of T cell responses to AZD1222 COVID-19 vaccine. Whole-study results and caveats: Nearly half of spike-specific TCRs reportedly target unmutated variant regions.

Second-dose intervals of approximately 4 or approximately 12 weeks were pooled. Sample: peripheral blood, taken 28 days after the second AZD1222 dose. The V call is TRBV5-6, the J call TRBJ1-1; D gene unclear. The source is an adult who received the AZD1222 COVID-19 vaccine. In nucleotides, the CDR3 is TGTGCCAGCAGCCTCGTTGATAGGGAAGCTTTCTTT. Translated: CASSLVDREAFF.